This T cell receptor (beta chain) was documented in a study of blood T cell repertoires in COVID-19. Profiled with immunoSEQ multiplex PCR; TCRdb holds only in-frame clones, not every one. The data contain approximately 130,000 clones, roughly 87% of them singletons. This CDR3 region has 14 residues. Trimming stripped 2 bases from V and 0 bases from J, with 8 bases between. Germline V gives CDR1 SGHAT, CDR2 FQNNGV. The receptor comes from a man younger than 45 who had recovered from COVID-19. The chain joins TRBV11-2 to TRBJ2-7; D may be TRBD1 (6 bases). The sequencing input was PBMCs or T cells enriched from blood (not recorded which). CDR3 bases: TGTGCCAGCAGCTTAACGACAGGCTCCTACGAGCAGTACTTC. This encodes CASSLTTGSYEQYF.